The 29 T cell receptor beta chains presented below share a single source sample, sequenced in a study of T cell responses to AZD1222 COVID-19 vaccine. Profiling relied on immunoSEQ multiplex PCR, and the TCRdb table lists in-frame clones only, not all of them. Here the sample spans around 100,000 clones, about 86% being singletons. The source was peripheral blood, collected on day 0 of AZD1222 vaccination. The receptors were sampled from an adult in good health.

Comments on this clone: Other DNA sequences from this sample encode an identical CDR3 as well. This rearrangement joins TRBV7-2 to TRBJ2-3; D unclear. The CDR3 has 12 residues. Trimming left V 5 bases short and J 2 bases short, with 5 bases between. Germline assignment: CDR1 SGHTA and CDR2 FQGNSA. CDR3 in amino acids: CASSTTTDTQYF. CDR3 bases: TGTGCCAGCAGCACTACCACAGATACGCAGTATTTT.

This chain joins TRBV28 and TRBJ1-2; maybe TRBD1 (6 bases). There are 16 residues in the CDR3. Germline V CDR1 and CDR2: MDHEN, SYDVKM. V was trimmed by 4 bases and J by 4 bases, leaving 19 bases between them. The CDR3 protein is CASSSFSLTGLYGYTF. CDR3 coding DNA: TGTGCCAGCAGTTCATTTTCTTTAACAGGGCTCTATGGCTACACCTTC.

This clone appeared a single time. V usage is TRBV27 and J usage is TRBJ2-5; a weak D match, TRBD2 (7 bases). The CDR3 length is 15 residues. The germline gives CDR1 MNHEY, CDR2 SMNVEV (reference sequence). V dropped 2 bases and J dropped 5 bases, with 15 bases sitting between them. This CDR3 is CASSLAGGLGETQYF. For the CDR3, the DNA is TGTGCCAGCAGTTTAGCCGGGGGGCTGGGGGAGACCCAGTACTTC.

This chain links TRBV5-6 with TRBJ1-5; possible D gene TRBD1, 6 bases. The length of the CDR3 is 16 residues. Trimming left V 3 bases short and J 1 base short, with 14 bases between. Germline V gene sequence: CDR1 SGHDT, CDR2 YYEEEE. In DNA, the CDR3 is TGTGCCAGCAGCTCGCTTAGGGGGGGCAGCAATCAGCCCCAGCATTTT. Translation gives CASSSLRGGSNQPQHF.

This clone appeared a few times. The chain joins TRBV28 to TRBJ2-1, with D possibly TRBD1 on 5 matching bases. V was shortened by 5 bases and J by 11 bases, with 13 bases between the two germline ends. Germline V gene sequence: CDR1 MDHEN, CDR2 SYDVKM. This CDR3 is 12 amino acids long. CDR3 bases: TGTGCCAGCAGTGACGTCCGACAGAAGCAGTTCTTC. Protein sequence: CASSDVRQKQFF.

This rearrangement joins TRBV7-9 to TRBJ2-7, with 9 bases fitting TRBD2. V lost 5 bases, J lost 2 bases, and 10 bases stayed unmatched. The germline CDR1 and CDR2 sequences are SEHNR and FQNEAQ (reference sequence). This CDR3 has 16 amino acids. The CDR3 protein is CASSPGVLAGPYEQYF. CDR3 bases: TGTGCCAGCAGCCCAGGGGTGCTAGCGGGGCCCTACGAGCAGTACTTC. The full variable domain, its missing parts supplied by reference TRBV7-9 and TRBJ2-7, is DTGVSQNPRHKITKRGQNVTFRCDPISEHNRLYWYRQTLGQGPEFLTYFQNEAQLEKSRLLSDRFSAERPKGSFSTLEIQRTEQGDSAMYLCASSPGVLAGPYEQYFGPGTRLTVT.

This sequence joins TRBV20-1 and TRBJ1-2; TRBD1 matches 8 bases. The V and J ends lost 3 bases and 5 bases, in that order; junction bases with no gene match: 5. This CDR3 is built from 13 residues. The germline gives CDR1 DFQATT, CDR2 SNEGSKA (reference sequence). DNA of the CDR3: TGCAGTGCTAGTCCCGGGACAGGTTATGGCTACACCTTC. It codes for CSASPGTGYGYTF.

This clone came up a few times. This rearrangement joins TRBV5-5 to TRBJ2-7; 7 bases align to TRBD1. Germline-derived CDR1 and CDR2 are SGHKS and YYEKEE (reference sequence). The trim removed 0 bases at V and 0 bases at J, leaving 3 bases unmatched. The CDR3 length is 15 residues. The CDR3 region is CASSLDPGGSYEQYF. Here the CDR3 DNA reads TGTGCCAGCAGCTTGGATCCAGGGGGCTCCTACGAGCAGTACTTC.

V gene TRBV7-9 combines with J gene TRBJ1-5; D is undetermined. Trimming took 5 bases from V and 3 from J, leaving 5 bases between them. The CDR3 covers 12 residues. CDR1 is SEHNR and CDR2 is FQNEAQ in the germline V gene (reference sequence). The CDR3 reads CASSIVNQPQHF. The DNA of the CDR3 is TGTGCCAGCAGCATCGTCAATCAGCCCCAGCATTTT. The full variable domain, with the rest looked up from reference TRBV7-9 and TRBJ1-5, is DTGVSQNPRHKITKRGQNVTFRCDPISEHNRLYWYRQTLGQGPEFLTYFQNEAQLEKSRLLSDRFSAERPKGSFSTLEIQRTEQGDSAMYLCASSIVNQPQHFGDGTRLSIL.

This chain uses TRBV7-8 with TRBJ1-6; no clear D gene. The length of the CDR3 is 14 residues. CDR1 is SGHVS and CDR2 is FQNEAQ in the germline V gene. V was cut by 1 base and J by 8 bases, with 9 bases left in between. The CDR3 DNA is TGTGCCAGCAGCTTAGGGTCTCTCCATTCACCCCTCCACTTT. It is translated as CASSLGSLHSPLHF.

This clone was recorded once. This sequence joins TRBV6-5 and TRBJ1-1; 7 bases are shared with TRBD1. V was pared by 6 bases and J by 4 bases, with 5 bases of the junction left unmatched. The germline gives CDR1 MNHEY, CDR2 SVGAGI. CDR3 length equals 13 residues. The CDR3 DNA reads TGTGCCAGCAGACCGCACAGGGGCACTGAAGCTTTCTTT. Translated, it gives CASRPHRGTEAFF.

In DNA form, the CDR3 reads TGCAGCGTAGGTAACAATGAGCAGTTCTTC. This translates into CSVGNNEQFF. V and J are TRBV29-1 and TRBJ2-1; D ambiguous. Germline-derived CDR1 and CDR2 are SQVTM and ANQGSEA. The CDR3 spans 10 residues. Trimming took off 6 bases at V and 5 bases at J, with 5 bases between the two ends.

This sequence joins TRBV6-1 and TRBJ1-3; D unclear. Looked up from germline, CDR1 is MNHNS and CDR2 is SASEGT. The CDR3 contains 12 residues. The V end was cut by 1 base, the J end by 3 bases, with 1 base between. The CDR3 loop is CASSEVGNTIYF. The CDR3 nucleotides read TGTGCCAGCAGTGAAGTTGGAAACACCATATATTTT.

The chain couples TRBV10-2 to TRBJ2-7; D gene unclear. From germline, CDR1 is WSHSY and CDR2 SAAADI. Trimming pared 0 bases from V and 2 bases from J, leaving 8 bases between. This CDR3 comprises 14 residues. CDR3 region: CASSESQTPYEQYF. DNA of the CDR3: TGCGCCAGCAGTGAGTCACAGACTCCCTACGAGCAGTACTTC.

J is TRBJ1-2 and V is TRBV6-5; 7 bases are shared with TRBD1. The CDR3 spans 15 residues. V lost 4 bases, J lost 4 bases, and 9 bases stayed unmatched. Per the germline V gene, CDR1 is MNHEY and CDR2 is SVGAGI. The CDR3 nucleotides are TGTGCCAGCAGTTCCCTACAGGGGACTAGCTATGGCTACACCTTC. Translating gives CASSSLQGTSYGYTF.

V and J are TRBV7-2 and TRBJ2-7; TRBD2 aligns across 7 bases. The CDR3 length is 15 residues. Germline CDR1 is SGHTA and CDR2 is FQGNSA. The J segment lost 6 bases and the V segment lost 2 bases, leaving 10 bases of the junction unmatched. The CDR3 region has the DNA TGTGCCAGCAGCTTAACAGCGGGGAGGGGAGTCGAGCAGTACTTC. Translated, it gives CASSLTAGRGVEQYF.

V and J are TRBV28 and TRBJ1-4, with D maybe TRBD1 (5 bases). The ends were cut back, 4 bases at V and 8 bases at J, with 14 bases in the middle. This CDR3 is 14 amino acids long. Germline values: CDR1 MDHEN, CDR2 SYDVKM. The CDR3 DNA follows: TGTGCCAGCAGTTGGGGCGGCGGAAAGGAAAAACTGTTTTTT. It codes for CASSWGGGKEKLFF.

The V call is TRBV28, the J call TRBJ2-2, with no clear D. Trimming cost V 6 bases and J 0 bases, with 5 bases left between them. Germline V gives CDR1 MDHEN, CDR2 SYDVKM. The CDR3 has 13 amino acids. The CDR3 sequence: CASRVPNTGELFF. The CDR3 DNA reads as TGTGCCAGCAGGGTCCCGAACACCGGGGAGCTGTTTTTT. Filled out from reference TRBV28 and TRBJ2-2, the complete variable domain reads DVKVTQSSRYLVKRTGEKVFLECVQDMDHENMFWYRQDPGLGLRLIYFSYDVKMKEKGDIPEGYSVSREKKERFSLILESASTNQTSMYLCASRVPNTGELFFGEGSRLTVL.

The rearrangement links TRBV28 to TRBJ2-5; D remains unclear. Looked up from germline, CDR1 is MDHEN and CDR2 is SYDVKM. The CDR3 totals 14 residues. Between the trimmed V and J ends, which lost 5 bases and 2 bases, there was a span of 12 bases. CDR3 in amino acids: CASSRPPVQETQYF. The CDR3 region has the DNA TGTGCCAGCAGTCGACCCCCTGTGCAAGAGACCCAGTACTTC.

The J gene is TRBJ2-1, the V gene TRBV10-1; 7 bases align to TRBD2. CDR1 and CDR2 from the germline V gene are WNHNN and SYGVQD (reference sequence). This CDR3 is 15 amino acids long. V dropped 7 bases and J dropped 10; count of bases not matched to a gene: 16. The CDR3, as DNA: TGCGCCAGCAAGGATGGGCTAGCGGTTTTCAACGAGCAGTTCTTC. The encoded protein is CASKDGLAVFNEQFF.

The CDR3 sequence is CASSAFITDSSGANVLTF. CDR3 DNA: TGTGCCAGCAGCGCATTTATTACAGATAGCTCTGGGGCCAACGTCCTGACTTTC. The genes are TRBV9 and TRBJ2-6, with unresolved D. Trimming took off 3 bases at V and 0 bases at J, with 16 bases between the two ends. The CDR3 has 18 residues. CDR1 SGDLS and CDR2 YYNGEE come from the germline V gene. The whole variable domain, remainder taken from reference TRBV9 and TRBJ2-6, is DSGVTQTPKHLITATGQRVTLRCSPRSGDLSVYWYQQSLDQGLQFLIQYYNGEERAKGNILERFSAQQFPDLHSELNLSSLELGDSALYFCASSAFITDSSGANVLTFGAGSRLTVL.

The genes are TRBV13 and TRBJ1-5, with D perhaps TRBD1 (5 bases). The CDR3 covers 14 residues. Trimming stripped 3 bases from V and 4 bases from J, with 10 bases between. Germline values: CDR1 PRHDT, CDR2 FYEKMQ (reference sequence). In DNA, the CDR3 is TGTGCCAGCAGCTTGGGGGTTAAGAATCAGCCCCAGCATTTT. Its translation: CASSLGVKNQPQHF.

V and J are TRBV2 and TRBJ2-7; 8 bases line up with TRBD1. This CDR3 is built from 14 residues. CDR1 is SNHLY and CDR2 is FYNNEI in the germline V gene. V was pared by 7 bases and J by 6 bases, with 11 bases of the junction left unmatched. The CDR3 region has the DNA TGTGCCAGCAATCCGGGACAGGTTCCCCGCGAGCAGTACTTC. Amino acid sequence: CASNPGQVPREQYF.

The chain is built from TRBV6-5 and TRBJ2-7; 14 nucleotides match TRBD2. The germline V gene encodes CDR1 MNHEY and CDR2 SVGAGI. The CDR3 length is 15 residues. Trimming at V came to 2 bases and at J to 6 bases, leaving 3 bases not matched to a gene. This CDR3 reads CASSYTGTSGGEQYF. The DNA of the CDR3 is TGTGCCAGCAGTTACACCGGGACTAGCGGGGGCGAGCAGTACTTC.

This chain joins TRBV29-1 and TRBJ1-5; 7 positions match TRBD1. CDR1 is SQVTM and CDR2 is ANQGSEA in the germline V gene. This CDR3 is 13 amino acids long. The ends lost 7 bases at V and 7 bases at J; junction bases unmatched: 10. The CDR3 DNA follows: TGCAGCGCCGGGTCAGGGGGTGGACAGCCCCAGCATTTT. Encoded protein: CSAGSGGGQPQHF.

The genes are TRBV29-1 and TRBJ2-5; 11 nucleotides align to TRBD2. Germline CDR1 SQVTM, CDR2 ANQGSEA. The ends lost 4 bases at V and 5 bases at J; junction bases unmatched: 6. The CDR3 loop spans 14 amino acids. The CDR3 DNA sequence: TGCAGCGTTGGTGGGCCTAGCGGGAGGGAGACCCAGTACTTC. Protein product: CSVGGPSGRETQYF.

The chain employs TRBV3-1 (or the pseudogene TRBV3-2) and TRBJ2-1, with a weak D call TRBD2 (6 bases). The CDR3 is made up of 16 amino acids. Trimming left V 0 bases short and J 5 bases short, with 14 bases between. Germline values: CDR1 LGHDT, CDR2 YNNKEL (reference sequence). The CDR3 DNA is TGTGCCAGCAGCCAAGATCTAGGGACTGGGGACAATGAGCAGTTCTTC. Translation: CASSQDLGTGDNEQFF.

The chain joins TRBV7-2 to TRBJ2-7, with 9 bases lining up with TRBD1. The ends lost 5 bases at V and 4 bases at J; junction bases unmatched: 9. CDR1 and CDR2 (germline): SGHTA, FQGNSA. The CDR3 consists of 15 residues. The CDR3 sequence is CASSGLGTGPYEQYF. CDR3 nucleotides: TGTGCCAGCAGCGGGTTGGGGACAGGGCCTTACGAGCAGTACTTC.

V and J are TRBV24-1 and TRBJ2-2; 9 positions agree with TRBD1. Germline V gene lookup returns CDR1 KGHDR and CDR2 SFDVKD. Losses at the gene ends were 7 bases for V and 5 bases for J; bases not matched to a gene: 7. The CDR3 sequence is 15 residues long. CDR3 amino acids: CATRPGTGRTGELFF. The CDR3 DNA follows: TGTGCCACCAGACCCGGGACAGGGAGGACCGGGGAGCTGTTTTTT.